Listed below are T cell receptor beta chains from one sample, sequenced in a study of beta chain features in type 1 diabetes. This table comes from immunoSEQ multiplex PCR, and its TCRdb copy is limited to in-frame clones, with some not included. The repertoire holds 100,000 to 150,000 clones, with around 8.8% as singletons. The sample taken for sequencing was central memory CD4+ T cells from blood. The source is a man younger than 40 with type 1 diabetes. CDR3s include the opening cysteine and the closing phenylalanine or tryptophan.

j_call	v_call	cdr3_aa
TRBJ1-1	TRBV11-2	CASSRISRAMNTEAFF
TRBJ2-3	TRBV11-2	CASSLGRGTDTQYF
TRBJ1-5	TRBV2	CASSEEEGQPQHF
TRBJ1-4	TRBV29-1	CSVGRGPGEKLFF
TRBJ2-3	TRBV7-9	CASSFPAGGQGTDTQYF
TRBJ1-1	TRBV5-1	CASSSTGGSQNTEAFF
TRBJ1-3	TRBV5-1	CASSLGQAGTSPVDF
TRBJ1-1	TRBV6-5	CASTGAQFDTEAFF
TRBJ2-5	TRBV5-8	CASSFEQETQYF
TRBJ2-3	TRBV27	CASSFQGADTQYF
TRBJ2-3	TRBV30	CAWSVGGYGSTDTQYF
TRBJ2-7	TRBV7-9	CATPAAYEQYF
TRBJ1-1	TRBV7-2	CASSLGVGRMNTEAFF
TRBJ1-2	TRBV18	CASSPRGEPNYGYTF
TRBJ1-2	TRBV2	CASTTREVFGYTF
TRBJ1-1	TRBV2	CASSEEGQGKGAFF
TRBJ1-1	TRBV6-5	CASATQGNTEAFF
TRBJ2-7	TRBV5-1	CASSLSPQGSEQYF
TRBJ1-4	TRBV7-9	CASSPGTGRANEKLFF
TRBJ2-7	TRBV6-5	CASSRDFIAYEQYF
TRBJ1-4	TRBV19	CASSIGTVGPYEKLFF
TRBJ2-2	TRBV7-8	CASSLQGWSGELFF
TRBJ2-1	TRBV7-2	CASSQGGLYYNEQFF
TRBJ2-1	TRBV18	CASSPEGEQFF
TRBJ2-2	TRBV13	CASSLGRRNTGELFF
TRBJ1-2	TRBV7-9	CASSRTGSDGYTF
TRBJ2-5	TRBV4-2	CASTREGGGQETQYF
TRBJ2-5	TRBV5-4	CASSLGRDTEETQYF
TRBJ1-6	TRBV4-2	CASSQDRGSPLHF
TRBJ1-1	TRBV6-4	CASSPTARVTEAFF
TRBJ1-1	TRBV18	CASSPPGGVMNTEAFF
TRBJ1-4	TRBV10-3	CAISRDRDEKLFF
TRBJ1-5	TRBV6-7	CAPGQGFVGNQPQHF
TRBJ2-2	TRBV29-1	CSARPPGGNTGELFF
TRBJ1-1	TRBV6-5	CASRDSPHTEAFF
TRBJ2-5	TRBV5-1	CASSPPATGGTQYF
TRBJ2-4	TRBV7-9	CASSQDPEQGNIQYF
TRBJ1-4	TRBV28	CASKTGGEKLFF
TRBJ1-1	TRBV11-2	CASSLGGGRNTEAFF
TRBJ2-1	TRBV29-1	CSGTSGYNEQFF
TRBJ1-6	TRBV7-6	CASSPGPRGSPLHF
TRBJ2-3	TRBV11-2	CASRTGVSTDTQYF
TRBJ2-7	TRBV2	CASGRLENYEQYF
TRBJ1-4	TRBV29-1	CSVVVASEKLFF
TRBJ1-5	TRBV6-4	CASSQGFGQPQHF
TRBJ2-3	TRBV5-4	CASSSGLAGFSDTQYF
TRBJ2-7	TRBV29-1	CSVEGPGGGEQYF
TRBJ2-3	TRBV6-6	CASSHTGSGDTQYF
TRBJ2-2	TRBV5-1	CASTDRTGGTGELFF
TRBJ2-5	TRBV11-2	CASSLANPVETQYF
TRBJ1-6	TRBV27	CASSPLQGAGSPLHF
TRBJ2-5	TRBV6-1	CASRELQSGAEETQYF
TRBJ1-1	TRBV28	CASREQGMGEAFF
TRBJ2-1	TRBV5-6	CASSWTGTYNEQFF
TRBJ2-1	TRBV10-3	CAISESSQGNLNEQFF